The clone carrying this T cell receptor beta chain was seen at least ten times. The sample is drawn from a study of T cells after yellow fever vaccination. TCRdb reprocessed the 5' RACE reads with MiXCR, giving one entry per CDR3 protein. The sample holds over 200,000 distinct CDR3 sequences, 6.7% seen once. The V and J ends lost 6 bases and 4 bases, in that order; junction bases with no gene match: 7. CDR1 is LGHNA and CDR2 is YSLEER in the germline V gene. This CDR3 has 14 amino acids. The chain carries TRBV4-3 and TRBJ2-3; 7 bases line up with TRBD2. This receptor was identified in a man aged 25-45 years who received the YFV17D yellow fever vaccine. The starting material was CD4+ T cells sorted from PBMCs, obtained on the day of the yellow fever booster vaccination. This CDR3 reads CASRRAGAPDTQYF. The CDR3 region has the DNA TGCGCCAGCAGGAGGGCGGGAGCCCCAGATACGCAGTATTTT.